The rows below give T cell receptor beta chains drawn from one sample of a study of graft-versus-host responses after intestinal transplantation. Clones were read by immunoSEQ multiplex PCR, and TCRdb kept only the in-frame ones, dropping some. The table lists about 36,000 clones, approximately 93% of them singletons. No cognate antigen is known for these TCRs. The material was unstimulated CD4+ T cells sorted from spleen or lymph node cells, obtained before transplant. These receptor sequences come from a human donor who was the organ donor for an intestinal transplant. Both conserved end residues are part of each CDR3. A D gene is named only where the DNA matches it firmly. The size entry is marked missing in some rows and otherwise reads once, few, many or a size class.

V,J,size,D,DNA,CDR3
TRBV27,TRBJ1-6,NA,NA,TGTGCCAGCAGTCTCGTTAATTCACCCCTCCACTTT,CASSLVNSPLHF
TRBV19,TRBJ2-7,NA,NA,TGTGCCAGTAGCCCAGGGCTTAACTCCTACGAGCAGTACTTC,CASSPGLNSYEQYF
TRBV6-5,TRBJ1-1,NA,NA,TGTGCCAGCAGTTACTCGATGGGACGCACTGAAGCTTTCTTT,CASSYSMGRTEAFF
TRBV5-6,TRBJ1-1,NA,NA,TGTGCCAGCACCTATATTGGGGCTGAAGCTGAAGCTTTCTTT,CASTYIGAEAEAFF
TRBV7-9,TRBJ2-4,NA,NA,TGTGCCAGCAGCTTAGCGCGAGGAATAGCCAAAAACATTCAGTACTTC,CASSLARGIAKNIQYF
TRBV5-1,TRBJ1-2,NA,NA,TGCGCCAGCAGCTCGAGGGGTGGCTATGGCTACACCTTC,CASSSRGGYGYTF
TRBV5-5,TRBJ2-7,NA,NA,TGTGCCAGCAGCCCCGTTGACTACTACGAGCAGTACTTC,CASSPVDYYEQYF
TRBV5-1,TRBJ2-3,once,TRBD2,TGCGCCAGCAGCACGGGGGGTAGCACAGATACGCAGTATTTT,CASSTGGSTDTQYF
TRBV28,TRBJ1-5,NA,NA,TGTGCCAGCAGTCAGGGTAATCAGCCCCAGCATTTT,CASSQGNQPQHF
TRBV2,TRBJ1-5,NA,NA,TGTGCCAGCAGTGAAATGGGAAACACGGGGCAGCCCCAGCATTTT,CASSEMGNTGQPQHF
TRBV6-1,TRBJ1-1,NA,NA,TGTGCCAGCAGTGAAAGGGACTCCTCGAACACTGAAGCTTTCTTT,CASSERDSSNTEAFF
TRBV11-3,TRBJ1-1,NA,NA,TGTGCCAGCAGCTTAGCCGGGACCCCATATGGGCTGAACACTGAAGCTTTCTTT,CASSLAGTPYGLNTEAFF
TRBV7-2,TRBJ2-3,NA,TRBD1,TGTGCCAGCAGACGGGACAGGGGGACAGATACGCAGTATTTT,CASRRDRGTDTQYF
TRBV19,TRBJ1-4,NA,NA,TGTGCCAGTAGCCAACTGTCCAGGGAATTGTTTTTT,CASSQLSRELFF
TRBV15,TRBJ1-5,NA,TRBD1,TGTGCCACCAGCAGACAAGGGGGCGTTCAGCCCCAGCATTTT,CATSRQGGVQPQHF
TRBV5-6,TRBJ1-6,NA,NA,TGTGCCAGCAGCTTGGAGAGGGGCGATTCACCCCTCCACTTT,CASSLERGDSPLHF
TRBV30,TRBJ1-1,NA,NA,TGTGCCTGGAGTTTGGGGGCGGTGAACACTGAAGCTTTCTTT,CAWSLGAVNTEAFF
TRBV4-1,TRBJ1-4,NA,NA,TGCGCCAGCAGCCAAAGGGTAACCCACGTTGCAACTAATGAAAAACTGTTTTTT,CASSQRVTHVATNEKLFF
TRBV6-6,TRBJ2-1,NA,NA,TGTGCCAGCAGTTACTCTTACCAACCAGAGCAGTTCTTC,CASSYSYQPEQFF